The present T cell receptor (beta chain) was sequenced within a study of OX40 agonist ivuxolimab in advanced cancers. On the study more broadly: Patients were infused with ivuxolimab every 2 weeks at 0.01 to 10 mg/kg. Dose-escalation subjects each had hepatocellular carcinoma, melanoma, renal cell or head and neck cancer.

The CDR3 runs 16 residues. V dropped 1 base and J dropped 3 bases, with 16 bases sitting between them. The V gene's germline CDR1 is SGHTA and CDR2 FQGNSA. TCRdb keeps only in-frame clones here, not all; method: immunoSEQ multiplex PCR. The sample has 20,000 to 25,000 clones; approximately 80% are singletons. Material: CD4+ or CD8+ T cells sorted from blood, obtained in a trial of the OX40 agonist ivuxolimab. The clonotype was recovered from an adult with an advanced solid tumor such as melanoma, head and neck, liver or kidney cancer. The rearrangement joins TRBV7-2 to TRBJ2-7, with D perhaps TRBD1 or TRBD2 (5 bases each). The CDR3 region has the DNA TGTGCCAGCAGCTTAGATTCCGGGACGAGGTTCTACGAGCAGTACTTC. It is translated as CASSLDSGTRFYEQYF. Variable domain in full (rest from reference TRBV7-2 and TRBJ2-7): GAGVSQSPSNKVTEKGKDVELRCDPISGHTALYWYRQSLGQGLEFLIYFQGNSAPDKSGLPSDRFSAERTGGSVSTLTIQRTQQEDSAVYLCASSLDSGTRFYEQYFGPGTRLTVT.